This T cell receptor (beta chain) was identified in a study of blood T cell repertoires in COVID-19. About the study: Spain, Italy and the United States supplied samples that represented acute and convalescent COVID-19.

Participants spanned ages roughly 18 to 95 years and resided in some 22 US areas. Membership in each cohort depended on participant-reported clinical history. Exposed study participants had met a COVID-19 case within 2 weeks before entry. TCRdb keeps only in-frame clones here, not all; method: immunoSEQ multiplex PCR. The sample holds 300,000 to 400,000 clones, more than 90% seen once. The CDR3 sequence is 13 residues long. Germline-derived CDR1 and CDR2 are MNHEY and SVGAGI. V shed 6 bases, J shed 1 base, and the junction held 2 bases outside the gene matches. The V call is TRBV6-5, the J call TRBJ1-1, with 7 bases fitting TRBD1. The TCR was taken from a woman under 40 who had been exposed to COVID-19. Sequenced input: PBMCs or T cells enriched from blood (not recorded which). The CDR3 sequence: CASSRTGNTEAFF. The DNA of the CDR3 is TGTGCCAGCAGCCGGACAGGGAACACTGAAGCTTTCTTT.